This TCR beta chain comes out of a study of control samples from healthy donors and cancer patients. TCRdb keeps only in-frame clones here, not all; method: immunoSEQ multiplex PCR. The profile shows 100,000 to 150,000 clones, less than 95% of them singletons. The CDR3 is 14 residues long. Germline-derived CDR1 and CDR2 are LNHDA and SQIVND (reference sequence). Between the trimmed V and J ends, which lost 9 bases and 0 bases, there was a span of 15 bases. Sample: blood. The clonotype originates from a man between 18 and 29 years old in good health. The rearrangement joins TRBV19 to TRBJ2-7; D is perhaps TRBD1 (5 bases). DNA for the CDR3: TGTGCCAGCTCCACAGGCGCCAGCTCCTACGAGCAGTACTTC. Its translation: CASSTGASSYEQYF. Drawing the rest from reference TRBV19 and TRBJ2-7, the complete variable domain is DGGITQSPKYLFRKEGQNVTLSCEQNLNHDAMYWYRQDPGQGLRLIYYSQIVNDFQKGDIAEGYSVSREKKESFPLTVTSAQKNPTAFYLCASSTGASSYEQYFGPGTRLTVT.